This TCR beta chain was sequenced in a study of blood T cell repertoires in COVID-19. Background on the study: From T cells, B-cell-depleted T cells, or PBMCs came the material, which was cDNA or gDNA.

The study drew participants aged 18 to 89 years from 20 to 30 US areas. In the study's own analysis: Estimated nucleated cell counts came from reference gene primer amplification. Repertoires were generated with immunoSEQ multiplex PCR, while TCRdb's copy carries only in-frame clones and drops some. From that table come the V and J calls and clone size; the DNA was used to work out D and trimming. In the table there are around 150,000 clones, 75% to 80% of which are singletons. The V segment lost 4 bases and the J segment 8 bases; nucleotides outside the gene matches: 3. Germline CDR1 reads MRHNA; CDR2 reads SNTAGT. CDR3 length: 14 residues.

This sequence joins TRBV6-4 and TRBJ1-6; 9 bases are a match to TRBD1. Material: PBMCs or T cells enriched from blood (not recorded which). This sequence originates from a woman between 45 and 65 years old who had recovered from COVID-19. CDR3: CASSAQGADSPLHF. CDR3 coding DNA: TGTGCCAGCAGTGCACAGGGGGCTGATTCACCCCTCCACTTT.